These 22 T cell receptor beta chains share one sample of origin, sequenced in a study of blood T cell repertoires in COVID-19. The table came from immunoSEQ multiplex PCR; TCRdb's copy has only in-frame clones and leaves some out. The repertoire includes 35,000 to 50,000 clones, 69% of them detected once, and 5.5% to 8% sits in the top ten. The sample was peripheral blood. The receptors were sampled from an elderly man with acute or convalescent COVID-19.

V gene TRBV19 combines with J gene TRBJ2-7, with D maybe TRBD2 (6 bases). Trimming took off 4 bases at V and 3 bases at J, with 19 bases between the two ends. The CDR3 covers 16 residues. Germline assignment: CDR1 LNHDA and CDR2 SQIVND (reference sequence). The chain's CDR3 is CASSSSSDGGVYEQYF. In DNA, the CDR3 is TGTGCCAGTAGTAGCTCCTCTGACGGGGGAGTCTACGAGCAGTACTTC.

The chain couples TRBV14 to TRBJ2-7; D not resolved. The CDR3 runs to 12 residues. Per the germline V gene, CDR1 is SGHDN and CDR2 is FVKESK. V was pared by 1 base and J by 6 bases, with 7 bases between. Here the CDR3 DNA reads TGTGCCAGCAGCCAAGCAGGTGGCGAGCAGTACTTC. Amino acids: CASSQAGGEQYF.

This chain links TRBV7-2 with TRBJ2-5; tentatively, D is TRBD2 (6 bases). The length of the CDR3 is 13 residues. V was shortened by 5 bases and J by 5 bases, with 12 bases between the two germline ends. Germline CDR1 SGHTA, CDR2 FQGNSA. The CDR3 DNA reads TGTGCCAGCAGCCCTGGGGGGTCGGAGACCCAGTACTTC. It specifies CASSPGGSETQYF.

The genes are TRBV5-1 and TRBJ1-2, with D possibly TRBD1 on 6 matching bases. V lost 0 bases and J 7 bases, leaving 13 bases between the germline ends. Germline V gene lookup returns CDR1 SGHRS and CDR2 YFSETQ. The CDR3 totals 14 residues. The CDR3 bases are TGCGCCAGCAGCTTGGATGGGGACAATGGTGGCTACACCTTC. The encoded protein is CASSLDGDNGGYTF.

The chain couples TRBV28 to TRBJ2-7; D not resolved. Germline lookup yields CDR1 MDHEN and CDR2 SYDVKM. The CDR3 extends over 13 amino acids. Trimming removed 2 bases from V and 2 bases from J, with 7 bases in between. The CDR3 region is CASSLTEAYEQYF. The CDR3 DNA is TGTGCCAGCAGTTTAACAGAAGCCTACGAGCAGTACTTC.

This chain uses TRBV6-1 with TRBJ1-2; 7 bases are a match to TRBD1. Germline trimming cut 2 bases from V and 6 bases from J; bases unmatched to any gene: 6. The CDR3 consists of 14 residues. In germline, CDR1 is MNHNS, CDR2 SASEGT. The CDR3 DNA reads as TGTGCCAGCAGTGAAAACAGGGGATACGATGGCTACACCTTC. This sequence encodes CASSENRGYDGYTF.

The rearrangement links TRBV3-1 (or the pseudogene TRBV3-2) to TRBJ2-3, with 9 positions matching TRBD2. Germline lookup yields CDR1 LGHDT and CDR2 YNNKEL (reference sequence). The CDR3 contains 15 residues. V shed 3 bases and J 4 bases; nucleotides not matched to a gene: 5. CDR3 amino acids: CASSHGGRGADTQYF. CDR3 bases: TGTGCCAGCAGCCACGGCGGGAGGGGCGCAGATACGCAGTATTTT.

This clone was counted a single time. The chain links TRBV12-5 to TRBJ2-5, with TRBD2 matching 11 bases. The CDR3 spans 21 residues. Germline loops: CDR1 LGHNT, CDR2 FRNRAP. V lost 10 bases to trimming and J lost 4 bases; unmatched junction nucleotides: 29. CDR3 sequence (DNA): TGTGCTACCAACCCAGGGTTCTCCAGTCGTAGCGGGGGGGTGCCGGTAGAGACCCAGTACTTC. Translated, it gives CATNPGFSSRSGGVPVETQYF.

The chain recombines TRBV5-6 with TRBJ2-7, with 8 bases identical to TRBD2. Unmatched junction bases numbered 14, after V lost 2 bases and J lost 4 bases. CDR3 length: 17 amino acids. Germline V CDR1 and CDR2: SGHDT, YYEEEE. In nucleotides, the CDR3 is TGTGCCAGCAGCTTCGCCCGGGGGAGCGGGAGTTGGTACGAGCAGTACTTC. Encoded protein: CASSFARGSGSWYEQYF. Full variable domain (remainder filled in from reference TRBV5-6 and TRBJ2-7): DAGVTQSPTHLIKTRGQQVTLRCSPKSGHDTVSWYQQALGQGPQFIFQYYEEEERQRGNFPDRFSGHQFPNYSSELNVNALLLGDSALYLCASSFARGSGSWYEQYFGPGTRLTVT.

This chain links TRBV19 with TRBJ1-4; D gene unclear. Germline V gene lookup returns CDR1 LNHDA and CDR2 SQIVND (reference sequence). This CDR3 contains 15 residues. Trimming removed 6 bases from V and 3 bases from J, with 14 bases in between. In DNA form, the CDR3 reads TGTGCCAGTAGCCAACAGCGGCGGGCTAATGAAAAACTGTTTTTT. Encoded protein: CASSQQRRANEKLFF.

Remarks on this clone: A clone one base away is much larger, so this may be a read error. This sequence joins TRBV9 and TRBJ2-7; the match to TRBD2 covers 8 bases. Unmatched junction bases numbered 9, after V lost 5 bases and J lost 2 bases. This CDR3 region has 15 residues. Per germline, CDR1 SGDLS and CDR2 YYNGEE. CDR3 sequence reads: CASRRGAGTTYEQYF. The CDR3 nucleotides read TGTGCCAGCAGGCGGGGGGCGGGGACAACCTACGAGCAGTACTTC.

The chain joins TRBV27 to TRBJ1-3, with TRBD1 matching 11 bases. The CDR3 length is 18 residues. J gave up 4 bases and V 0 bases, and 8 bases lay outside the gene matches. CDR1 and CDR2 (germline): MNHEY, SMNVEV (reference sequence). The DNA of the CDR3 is TGTGCCAGCAGTTTATCTGGCCGGGACAGGGGGTTCGGAAACACCATATATTTT. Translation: CASSLSGRDRGFGNTIYF.

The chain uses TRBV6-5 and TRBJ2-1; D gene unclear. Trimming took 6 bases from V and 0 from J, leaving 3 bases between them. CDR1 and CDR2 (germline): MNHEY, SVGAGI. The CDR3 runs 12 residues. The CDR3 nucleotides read TGTGCCAGCAGGCGCTCCTACAATGAGCAGTTCTTC. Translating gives CASRRSYNEQFF.

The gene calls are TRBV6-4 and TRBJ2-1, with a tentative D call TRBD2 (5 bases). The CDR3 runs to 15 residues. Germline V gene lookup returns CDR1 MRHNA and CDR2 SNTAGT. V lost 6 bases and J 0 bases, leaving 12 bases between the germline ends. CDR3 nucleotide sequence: TGTGCCAGCAGCCCAGGAGGCAGCTCCTACAATGAGCAGTTCTTC. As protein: CASSPGGSSYNEQFF.

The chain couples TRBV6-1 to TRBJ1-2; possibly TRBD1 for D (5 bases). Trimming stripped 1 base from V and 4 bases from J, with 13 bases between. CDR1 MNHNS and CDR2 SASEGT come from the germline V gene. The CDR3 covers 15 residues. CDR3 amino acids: CASSEGSGLSYGYTF. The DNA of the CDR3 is TGTGCCAGCAGTGAAGGGTCAGGGTTGAGCTATGGCTACACCTTC.

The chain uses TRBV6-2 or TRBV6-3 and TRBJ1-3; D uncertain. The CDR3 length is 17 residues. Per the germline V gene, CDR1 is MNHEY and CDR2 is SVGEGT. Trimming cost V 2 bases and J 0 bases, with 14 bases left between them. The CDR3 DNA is TGTGCCAGCAGTTACGGGCAGACAAGATACTCTGGAAACACCATATATTTT. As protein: CASSYGQTRYSGNTIYF.

The CDR3 loop is CASSQGGARNTEAFF. CDR3 bases: TGTGCCAGCAGCCAGGGGGGGGCCCGGAACACTGAAGCTTTCTTT. This sequence joins TRBV3-1 (or the pseudogene TRBV3-2) and TRBJ1-1; a possible D gene is TRBD1 (6 bases). Trimming took off 3 bases at V and 1 base at J, with 12 bases between the two ends. CDR3 length: 15 amino acids. Germline CDR1 LGHDT, CDR2 YNNKEL (reference sequence).

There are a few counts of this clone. Here the CDR3 reads CASSIQGEYGYTF. In nucleotides, the CDR3 is TGTGCCAGCAGCATACAGGGAGAATATGGCTACACCTTC. The chain carries TRBV7-2 and TRBJ1-2; D perhaps matches TRBD1 (6 bases). The CDR3 runs to 13 residues. V gave up 5 bases and J gave up 5 bases, with 12 bases separating them. The germline gives CDR1 SGHTA, CDR2 FQGNSA.

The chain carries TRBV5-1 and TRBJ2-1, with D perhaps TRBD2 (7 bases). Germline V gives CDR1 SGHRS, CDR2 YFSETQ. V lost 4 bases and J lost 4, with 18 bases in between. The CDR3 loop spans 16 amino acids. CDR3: CASSPGGGIKYNEQFF. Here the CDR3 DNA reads TGCGCCAGCAGCCCGGGGGGCGGGATCAAATACAATGAGCAGTTCTTC.

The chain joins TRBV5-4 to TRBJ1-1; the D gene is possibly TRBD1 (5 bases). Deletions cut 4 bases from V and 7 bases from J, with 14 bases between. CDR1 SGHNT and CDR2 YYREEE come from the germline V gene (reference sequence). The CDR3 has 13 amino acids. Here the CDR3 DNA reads TGTGCCAGCAGCCCGGGACTTTTGGTTGAAGCTTTCTTT. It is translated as CASSPGLLVEAFF.

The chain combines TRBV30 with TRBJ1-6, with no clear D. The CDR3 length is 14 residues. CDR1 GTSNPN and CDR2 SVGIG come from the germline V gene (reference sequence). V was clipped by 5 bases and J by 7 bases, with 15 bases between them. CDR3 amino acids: CAWGEGRENSPLHF. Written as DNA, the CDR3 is TGTGCCTGGGGCGAAGGACGGGAAAATTCACCCCTCCACTTT.

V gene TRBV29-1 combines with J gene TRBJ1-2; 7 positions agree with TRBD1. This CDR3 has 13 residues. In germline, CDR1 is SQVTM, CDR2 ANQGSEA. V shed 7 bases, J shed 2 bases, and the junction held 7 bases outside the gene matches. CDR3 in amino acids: CSDTGVGNYGYTF. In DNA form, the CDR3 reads TGCAGCGATACAGGGGTGGGAAACTATGGCTACACCTTC.